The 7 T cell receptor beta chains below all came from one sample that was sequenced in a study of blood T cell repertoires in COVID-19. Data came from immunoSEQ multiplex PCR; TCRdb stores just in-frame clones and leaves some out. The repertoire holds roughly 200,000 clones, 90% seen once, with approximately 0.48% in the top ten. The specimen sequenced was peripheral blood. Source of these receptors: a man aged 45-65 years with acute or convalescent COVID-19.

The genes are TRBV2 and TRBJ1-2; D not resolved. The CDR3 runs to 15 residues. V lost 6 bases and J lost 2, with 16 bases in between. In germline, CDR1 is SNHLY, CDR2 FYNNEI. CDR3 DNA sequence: TGTGCCAGCAGGGCCGGGTCAAATAAGAACTATGGCTACACCTTC. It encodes CASRAGSNKNYGYTF.

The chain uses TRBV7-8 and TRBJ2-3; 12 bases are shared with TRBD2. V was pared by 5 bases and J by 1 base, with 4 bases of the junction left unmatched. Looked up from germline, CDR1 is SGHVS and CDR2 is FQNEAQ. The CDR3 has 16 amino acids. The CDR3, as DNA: TGTGCCAGCAGCACCCGACTAGCGGGGGGCACAGATACGCAGTATTTT. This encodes CASSTRLAGGTDTQYF. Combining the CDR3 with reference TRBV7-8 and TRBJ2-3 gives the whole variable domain GAGVSQSPRYKVAKRGQDVALRCDPISGHVSLFWYQQALGQGPEFLTYFQNEAQLDKSGLPSDRFFAERPEGSVSTLKIQRTQQEDSAVYLCASSTRLAGGTDTQYFGPGTRLTVL.

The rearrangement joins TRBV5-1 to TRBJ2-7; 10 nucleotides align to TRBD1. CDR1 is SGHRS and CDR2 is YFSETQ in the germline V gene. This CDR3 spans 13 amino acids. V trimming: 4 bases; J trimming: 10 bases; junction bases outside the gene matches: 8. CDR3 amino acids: CASSTGQGTKQYF. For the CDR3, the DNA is TGCGCCAGCAGCACGGGACAGGGGACGAAACAGTACTTC. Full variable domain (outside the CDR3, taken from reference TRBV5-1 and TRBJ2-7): KAGVTQTPRYLIKTRGQQVTLSCSPISGHRSVSWYQQTPGQGLQFLFEYFSETQRNKGNFPGRFSGRQFSNSRSEMNVSTLELGDSALYLCASSTGQGTKQYFGPGTRLTVT.

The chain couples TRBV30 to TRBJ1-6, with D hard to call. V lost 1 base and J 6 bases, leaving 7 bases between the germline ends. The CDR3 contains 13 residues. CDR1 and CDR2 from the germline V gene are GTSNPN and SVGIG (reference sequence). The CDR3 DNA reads TGTGCCTGGAGTGCCCTTCTTAATTCACCCCTCCACTTT. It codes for CAWSALLNSPLHF.

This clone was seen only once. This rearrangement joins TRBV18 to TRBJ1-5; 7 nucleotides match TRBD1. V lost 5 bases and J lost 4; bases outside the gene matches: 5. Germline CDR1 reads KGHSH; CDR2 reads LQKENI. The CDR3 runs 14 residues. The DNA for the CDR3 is TGTGCCAGCTCATCGTACAGGGGAAATCAGCCCCAGCATTTT. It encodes CASSSYRGNQPQHF.

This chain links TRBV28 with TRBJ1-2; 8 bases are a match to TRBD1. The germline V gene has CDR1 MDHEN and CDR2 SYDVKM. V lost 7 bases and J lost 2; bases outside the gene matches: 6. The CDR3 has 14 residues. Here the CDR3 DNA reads TGTGCCAGCACTCCCGGACAGGGAAACTATGGCTACACCTTC. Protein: CASTPGQGNYGYTF.

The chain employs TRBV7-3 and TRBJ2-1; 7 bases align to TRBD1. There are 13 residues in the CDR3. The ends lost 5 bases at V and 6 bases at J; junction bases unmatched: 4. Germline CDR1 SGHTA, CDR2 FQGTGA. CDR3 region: CASSLGTANEQFF. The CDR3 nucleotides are TGTGCCAGCAGCCTCGGGACAGCCAATGAGCAGTTCTTC.